These 17 T cell receptor beta chains share one sample of origin, sequenced in a study of cytomegalovirus exposure and HLA in healthy donors. Repertoires were generated with immunoSEQ multiplex PCR, while TCRdb's copy carries only in-frame clones and drops some. The table records approximately 160,000 clones, roughly nine tenths of them present only once. Sequenced input: PBMCs. All receptors derive from a woman between 18 and 29 years old in good health and CMV-seropositive.

The genes are TRBV5-1 and TRBJ2-3; 8 bases line up with TRBD2. The CDR3 totals 17 residues. Trimming at V came to 3 bases and at J to 2 bases, leaving 11 bases not matched to a gene. Germline CDR1 is SGHRS and CDR2 is YFSETQ. This CDR3 is CASSSPPGSGDTDTQYF. The CDR3 coding sequence is TGCGCCAGCAGCTCCCCCCCCGGTAGCGGGGACACAGATACGCAGTATTTT.

This clone was seen once. The DNA of the CDR3 is TGTGCCAGCAGCTTAGACGGGACAGATACGCAGTATTTT. Residues: CASSLDGTDTQYF. The rearrangement joins TRBV11-3 to TRBJ2-3; D call uncertain. Per germline, CDR1 SGHNT and CDR2 YENEEA. Trimming took 0 bases from V and 3 from J, leaving 4 bases between them. The CDR3 loop spans 13 amino acids. Together with reference TRBV11-3 and TRBJ2-3, the CDR3 gives the full variable domain: EAGVVQSPRYKIIEKKQPVAFWCNPISGHNTLYWYLQNLGQGPELLIRYENEEAVDDSQLPKDRFSAERLKGVDSTLKIQPAELGDSAVYLCASSLDGTDTQYFGPGTRLTVL.

This clone was seen a single time. The V call is TRBV7-2, the J call TRBJ2-1; 11 bases align to TRBD2. Germline CDR1 is SGHTA and CDR2 is FQGNSA. This CDR3 is built from 16 residues. The V gene end was trimmed by 1 base and the J gene end by 10 bases; junction bases not matched to a gene: 9. The CDR3 region is CASSLVGLAGGGEQFF. The CDR3 DNA sequence: TGTGCCAGCAGCTTAGTTGGGCTAGCGGGGGGAGGGGAGCAGTTCTTC.

The V call is TRBV15, the J call TRBJ2-3; 7 nucleotides match TRBD1. The CDR3 is made up of 16 amino acids. The V and J ends lost 0 bases and 0 bases, in that order; junction bases with no gene match: 3. Germline CDR1 and CDR2: LNHNV and YYDKDF (reference sequence). This chain's CDR3 is CATSRDRTGSTDTQYF. In DNA form, the CDR3 reads TGTGCCACCAGCAGAGACCGGACAGGTAGCACAGATACGCAGTATTTT.

This clone was seen once. CDR3 sequence reads: CASSPGTSRETQYF. The CDR3 DNA sequence: TGTGCCAGCAGCCCCGGGACTTCCCGAGAGACCCAGTACTTC. This chain connects TRBV7-6 to TRBJ2-5; a possible D gene is TRBD2 (6 bases). This CDR3 has 14 residues. Trimming removed 5 bases at V and 4 bases at J, with 14 bases between. The germline gives CDR1 SGHVS, CDR2 FNYEAQ.

The chain carries TRBV18 and TRBJ2-1, with TRBD2 identical over 10 bases. Germline V lookup: CDR1 KGHSH, CDR2 LQKENI. The CDR3 sequence is 13 residues long. J was trimmed by 13 bases and V by 3 bases; bases with no gene match: 6. This CDR3 reads CASSPPSGGVQFF. In DNA, the CDR3 is TGTGCCAGCTCACCGCCTAGCGGGGGTGTTCAGTTCTTC.

The rearrangement uses TRBV11-2 and TRBJ2-1; TRBD2 is a possible D gene (6 bases). Germline V gene lookup returns CDR1 SGHAT and CDR2 FQNNGV. The CDR3 runs to 15 residues. With 1 base removed from V and 10 bases from J, the gap between germline ends came to 17 bases. CDR3: CASSLGVAETPEQFF. The CDR3 nucleotides are TGTGCCAGCAGCTTAGGGGTAGCGGAGACCCCCGAGCAGTTCTTC.

V and J are TRBV30 and TRBJ2-7, with 10 bases identical to TRBD2. The CDR3 is 13 amino acids. Germline assignment: CDR1 GTSNPN and CDR2 SVGIG (reference sequence). Trimming at V came to 7 bases and at J to 0 bases, leaving 3 bases not matched to a gene. The CDR3 protein is CASRTSGSYEQYF. The CDR3 coding sequence is TGTGCCTCCCGGACTAGCGGCTCCTACGAGCAGTACTTC.

V usage is TRBV5-1 and J usage is TRBJ1-2; 9 bases are shared with TRBD1. Germline CDR1 is SGHRS and CDR2 is YFSETQ. CDR3 size: 15 residues. V lost 0 bases and J lost 4; bases outside the gene matches: 4. The CDR3 nucleotides read TGCGCCAGCAGCTTGGACAGGGGGCCACTCTATGGCTACACCTTC. Amino acid sequence: CASSLDRGPLYGYTF.

This clone was seen only once. The rearrangement links TRBV7-7 to TRBJ2-1, with 7 bases aligning to TRBD2. Trimming removed 5 bases from V and 7 bases from J; junction bases left unmatched: 5. The germline V gene has CDR1 SSHAT and CDR2 FNYEAQ (reference sequence). This CDR3 has 13 residues. The CDR3 nucleotides read TGTGCCAGCAGCCCAGCCGGGGGGAATGAGCAGTTCTTC. Amino acid sequence: CASSPAGGNEQFF.

The chain couples TRBV29-1 to TRBJ2-4; 11 nucleotides agree with TRBD2. This CDR3 comprises 17 residues. CDR1 is SQVTM and CDR2 is ANQGSEA in the germline V gene. J gave up 2 bases and V 5 bases, and 11 bases lay outside the gene matches. The CDR3 region is CSVSAVTSGNSKNIQYF. The CDR3 DNA is TGCAGCGTTTCGGCCGTGACTAGCGGGAACTCCAAAAACATTCAGTACTTC.

The chain has TRBV28 and TRBJ2-1; 12 nucleotides line up with TRBD2. The length of the CDR3 is 15 residues. CDR1 and CDR2 (germline): MDHEN, SYDVKM. V shed 6 bases, J shed 4 bases, and the junction held 4 bases outside the gene matches. This CDR3 is CASSLTSGSYNEQFF. The CDR3, as DNA: TGTGCCAGCAGCCTGACTAGCGGGAGTTACAATGAGCAGTTCTTC.

For the CDR3, the DNA is TGTGCCAGCAGTTACTCTAGGGACAGGAGCTACGAGCAGTACTTC. Its protein is CASSYSRDRSYEQYF. V is TRBV6-5 and J is TRBJ2-7, with TRBD1 matching 8 bases. Germline assignment: CDR1 MNHEY and CDR2 SVGAGI. The CDR3 extends over 15 amino acids. Germline trimming cut 0 bases from V and 3 bases from J; bases unmatched to any gene: 4.

The CDR3 here is CASSPRTGDGYTF. CDR3 nucleotides: TGTGCCAGCAGCCCCCGGACAGGGGACGGCTACACCTTC. The V and J genes are TRBV14 and TRBJ1-2, with 9 positions matching TRBD1. This CDR3 region has 13 residues. Germline CDR1 is SGHDN and CDR2 is FVKESK. Unmatched junction bases numbered 5, after V lost 4 bases and J lost 8 bases.

The rearrangement links TRBV7-3 to TRBJ2-7, with D tentatively TRBD2 (6 bases). CDR1 and CDR2 from the germline V gene are SGHTA and FQGTGA. V was trimmed by 1 base and J by 1 base, leaving 17 bases between them. CDR3 size: 17 residues. CDR3 bases: TGTGCCAGCAGCTTAAACGGTCCAGATAGCGGTTCCTACGAGCAGTACTTC. Translation gives CASSLNGPDSGSYEQYF.

CDR3 nucleotides: TGTGCCAGTAGTAGGGGCCCCTACGAGCAGTACTTC. This translates into CASSRGPYEQYF. The chain has TRBV19 and TRBJ2-7; the D gene is possibly TRBD1 (5 bases). In germline, CDR1 is LNHDA, CDR2 SQIVND (reference sequence). V shed 4 bases and J shed 2 bases, with 6 bases lying between them. There are 12 residues in the CDR3.

The V gene is TRBV14, the J gene TRBJ1-1, with TRBD1 matching over 8 bases. The CDR3 spans 16 residues. Trimming at V came to 4 bases and at J to 10 bases, leaving 17 bases not matched to a gene. Per germline, CDR1 SGHDN and CDR2 FVKESK. The CDR3 here is CASSLPGTGTPSGAFF. As DNA, the CDR3 is TGTGCCAGCAGCCTACCTGGGACAGGAACCCCTTCGGGAGCTTTCTTT.